What follows are 8 T cell receptor beta chains derived from one specimen sequenced in a study of blood T cell repertoires in COVID-19. TCRdb's copy holds only in-frame clones and misses some; the assay was immunoSEQ multiplex PCR. The sample records under 200,000 clones, about 88% being singletons. The sequencing sample was made of peripheral blood. Receptor source: a man in his sixties with COVID-19, enrolled during active disease.

The chain carries TRBV18 and TRBJ2-7; 7 nucleotides line up with TRBD2. The trim removed 6 bases at V and 3 bases at J, leaving 11 bases unmatched. The CDR3 extends over 15 amino acids. The germline gives CDR1 KGHSH, CDR2 LQKENI. Here the CDR3 DNA reads TGTGCCAGCTCGCCTTGGAAGACTAGCTTCTACGAGCAGTACTTC. This encodes CASSPWKTSFYEQYF.

The V call is TRBV18, the J call TRBJ1-1; 7 bases align to TRBD1. The CDR3 is 15 amino acids. J lost 1 base, V lost 4 bases, and 6 bases had no gene match. The germline V gene has CDR1 KGHSH and CDR2 LQKENI. The CDR3 bases are TGTGCCAGCTCACGATCCGGGACAGAGAACACTGAAGCTTTCTTT. Translation: CASSRSGTENTEAFF.

This clone appeared a single time. The rearrangement uses TRBV30 and TRBJ2-2, with D possibly being TRBD2 (6 bases). Trimming shortened V by 3 bases and J by 2 bases, and 10 bases separated the two germline ends. The CDR3 is 14 amino acids. CDR1 GTSNPN and CDR2 SVGIG come from the germline V gene (reference sequence). The CDR3 DNA reads as TGTGCCTGGAGATTCGGGGGAAACACCGGGGAGCTGTTTTTT. Amino acids: CAWRFGGNTGELFF.

The chain carries TRBV30 and TRBJ2-6, with D possibly being TRBD2 (6 bases). The CDR3 has 16 amino acids. V gave up 3 bases and J gave up 2 bases, with 14 bases separating them. CDR1 and CDR2 (germline): GTSNPN, SVGIG (reference sequence). DNA of the CDR3: TGTGCCTGGAGAAAGTCGGGGGTACCTGGGGCCAACGTCCTGACTTTC. Protein product: CAWRKSGVPGANVLTF.

This clone was seen a few times. The rearrangement links TRBV24-1 to TRBJ2-3, with 8 positions matching TRBD1. CDR1 and CDR2 from the germline V gene are KGHDR and SFDVKD. With V trimmed by 3 bases and J by 1 base, 2 bases remained unmatched. The CDR3 has 15 residues. Here the CDR3 DNA reads TGTGCCACCAGTGATGCGACAGGGGGCACAGATACGCAGTATTTT. Translation gives CATSDATGGTDTQYF.

The rearrangement links TRBV19 to TRBJ1-1, with TRBD1 identical over 10 bases. Germline CDR1 and CDR2: LNHDA and SQIVND (reference sequence). Trimming at V came to 6 bases and at J to 10 bases, leaving 14 bases not matched to a gene. The CDR3 covers 15 residues. The CDR3 DNA sequence: TGTGCCAGTAGCAGACAGGGGGCGACCACTGATCCAGCTTTCTTT. Amino acids: CASSRQGATTDPAFF.

The V gene is TRBV20-1, the J gene TRBJ1-5; possibly TRBD1 for D (6 bases). Germline V lookup: CDR1 DFQATT, CDR2 SNEGSKA (reference sequence). The CDR3 runs to 13 residues. V was clipped by 3 bases and J by 9 bases, with 15 bases between them. In DNA form, the CDR3 reads TGCAGTGCTAGTTACAGGGAGAATGGGCCCCAGCATTTT. This gives the protein CSASYRENGPQHF.

The chain uses TRBV19 and TRBJ2-6; TRBD1 is a possible D gene (6 bases). The V and J ends lost 8 bases and 3 bases respectively, with 8 bases between them. CDR1 is LNHDA, CDR2 SQIVND, per germline (reference sequence). This CDR3 has 13 amino acids. Here the CDR3 DNA reads TGTGCCAGTGGGGGCGATGGGGCCAACGTCCTGACTTTC. It translates to CASGGDGANVLTF.